A single sample is the source of the 22 T cell receptor beta chains below, sequenced in a study of shared clonotypes between healthy human individuals. TCRdb's table, derived via immunoSEQ multiplex PCR, lists solely in-frame clones and lacks some. The sample carries roughly 1.4 million clones, approximately 98.5% recorded once. The sequencing input was naive CD4+ T cells sorted from blood. Subset here: CD45RA+ positively selected. The receptors shown here come from a man in his thirties or forties in good health.

The rearrangement joins TRBV25-1 to TRBJ2-1; 7 positions agree with TRBD1. The CDR3 is 15 amino acids. CDR1 is MGHDK and CDR2 is SYGVNS in the germline V gene. V lost 2 bases, J lost 10 bases, and 11 bases stayed unmatched. The CDR3 DNA reads as TGTGCCAGCAGTGAAGAGGGGACAGCCTTTAGGGAGCAGTTCTTC. Translating gives CASSEEGTAFREQFF.

This chain joins TRBV5-1 and TRBJ2-7; weak D call: TRBD1 (5 bases). The CDR3 consists of 15 residues. Germline V gene lookup returns CDR1 SGHRS and CDR2 YFSETQ. V lost 4 bases and J lost 0, with 14 bases in between. CDR3 in amino acids: CASSKDSTSSYEQYF. CDR3 sequence (DNA): TGCGCCAGCAGCAAAGACAGCACGTCCTCCTACGAGCAGTACTTC.

The chain links TRBV5-4 to TRBJ2-3; 10 bases fit TRBD2. CDR3 size: 16 residues. Looked up from germline, CDR1 is SGHNT and CDR2 is YYREEE (reference sequence). The ends lost 4 bases at V and 3 bases at J; junction bases unmatched: 8. The CDR3 DNA reads as TGTGCCAGCAGCCTGATAGCGGGAGGTAATACAGATACGCAGTATTTT. This sequence encodes CASSLIAGGNTDTQYF. Complete variable domain (other parts from reference TRBV5-4 and TRBJ2-3): ETGVTQSPTHLIKTRGQQVTLRCSSQSGHNTVSWYQQALGQGPQFIFQYYREEENGRGNFPPRFSGLQFPNYSSELNVNALELDDSALYLCASSLIAGGNTDTQYFGPGTRLTVL.

This chain links TRBV5-4 with TRBJ1-1; 10 bases fit TRBD1. The length of the CDR3 is 16 residues. Germline CDR1 and CDR2: SGHNT and YYREEE (reference sequence). Trimming cost V 0 bases and J 2 bases; bases outside gene matches: 4. CDR3 amino acids: CASSLGTGGGNTEAFF. In DNA form, the CDR3 reads TGTGCCAGCAGCTTGGGGACAGGGGGAGGAAACACTGAAGCTTTCTTT. Full variable domain (outside the CDR3, taken from reference TRBV5-4 and TRBJ1-1): ETGVTQSPTHLIKTRGQQVTLRCSSQSGHNTVSWYQQALGQGPQFIFQYYREEENGRGNFPPRFSGLQFPNYSSELNVNALELDDSALYLCASSLGTGGGNTEAFFGQGTRLTVV.

The rearrangement uses TRBV28 and TRBJ1-2; no definite D call. Germline values: CDR1 MDHEN, CDR2 SYDVKM. The V and J ends lost 6 bases and 7 bases respectively, with 21 bases between them. The CDR3 extends over 15 amino acids. CDR3 in amino acids: CASRPGTALFSGYTF. CDR3 nucleotide sequence: TGTGCCAGCAGACCTGGAACGGCACTGTTCTCTGGCTACACCTTC.

Only one count was recorded for this clone. The CDR3 DNA reads as TGTGCCAGCAGCTCGGGACTAGCGGGAGGCCCAGAAGGCAATGAGCAGTTCTTC. Its protein product is CASSSGLAGGPEGNEQFF. V and J are TRBV7-9 and TRBJ2-1; 15 nucleotides agree with TRBD2. Trimming at V came to 4 bases and at J to 6 bases, leaving 10 bases not matched to a gene. The CDR3 covers 18 residues. Germline CDR1 and CDR2: SEHNR and FQNEAQ (reference sequence).

This clone has just one count. V gene TRBV7-2 combines with J gene TRBJ1-1; D unresolved. V lost 3 bases to trimming and J lost 3 bases, with 14 bases between them. CDR3 length: 15 amino acids. Germline V gives CDR1 SGHTA, CDR2 FQGNSA. For the CDR3, the DNA is TGTGCCAGCAGCTTTTCCCCCGGAACGTACACTGAAGCTTTCTTT. Its translation: CASSFSPGTYTEAFF.

The gene calls are TRBV30 and TRBJ2-2; tentative D call: TRBD1 (5 bases). Deletions cut 7 bases from V and 2 bases from J, with 17 bases between. This CDR3 has 15 amino acids. Germline CDR1 and CDR2: GTSNPN and SVGIG (reference sequence). The CDR3 here is CAYPRRGGNTGELFF. DNA for the CDR3: TGTGCCTACCCAAGAAGGGGTGGAAACACCGGGGAGCTGTTTTTT.

This sequence joins TRBV27 and TRBJ1-5; 11 bases line up with TRBD1. The J segment lost 7 bases and the V segment lost 3 bases, leaving 5 bases of the junction unmatched. Germline-derived CDR1 and CDR2 are MNHEY and SMNVEV (reference sequence). The CDR3 is made up of 15 amino acids. The CDR3 nucleotides are TGTGCCAGCAGTTTCCGGACAGGGGGCGAACAGCCCCAGCATTTT. Translation: CASSFRTGGEQPQHF.

This clone has just one count. The chain couples TRBV7-3 to TRBJ2-3; D is possibly TRBD1 or TRBD2 (5 bases each). The V end was cut by 5 bases, the J end by 0 bases, with 15 bases between. CDR1 and CDR2 from the germline V gene are SGHTA and FQGTGA. The length of the CDR3 is 16 residues. This CDR3 reads CASSPSGQLSTDTQYF. CDR3 nucleotides: TGTGCCAGCAGCCCCTCGGGGCAGCTTAGCACAGATACGCAGTATTTT.

This chain joins TRBV29-1 and TRBJ1-1; TRBD1 is a possible D gene (5 bases). Germline CDR1 and CDR2: SQVTM and ANQGSEA. CDR3 size: 14 residues. The V gene lost 5 bases and the J gene lost 4 bases, with 17 bases spanning the gap. CDR3 protein: CSVRQRASGTEAFF. The CDR3 nucleotides are TGCAGCGTTCGACAGCGAGCTTCTGGCACTGAAGCTTTCTTT.

The CDR3 DNA is TGTGCCAGCAGGGAGAGTAGTGGTAGCGGGCTAATATACGAGCAGTACTTC. It yields the protein CASRESSGSGLIYEQYF. The chain has TRBV11-2 and TRBJ2-7, with 7 positions matching TRBD2. Germline lookup yields CDR1 SGHAT and CDR2 FQNNGV. The J segment lost 4 bases and the V segment lost 6 bases, leaving 18 bases of the junction unmatched. This CDR3 is 17 amino acids long.

This sequence joins TRBV7-2 and TRBJ2-2; D call uncertain. Per the germline V gene, CDR1 is SGHTA and CDR2 is FQGNSA. The V end lost 3 bases, the J end lost 5 bases, and 4 bases lay between the germline ends. The CDR3 consists of 12 residues. CDR3 in amino acids: CASSFRTGELFF. In nucleotides, the CDR3 is TGTGCCAGCAGCTTTCGTACCGGGGAGCTGTTTTTT.

Only one count was recorded for this clone. This sequence joins TRBV2 and TRBJ1-1; 7 bases map to TRBD1. Germline V gene data show CDR1 as SNHLY and CDR2 as FYNNEI. The CDR3 runs to 14 residues. Trimming removed 2 bases from V and 7 bases from J; junction bases left unmatched: 7. In DNA form, the CDR3 reads TGTGCCAGCAGTGAAATGGAAGGGGACAGTGAAGCTTTCTTT. Its translation is CASSEMEGDSEAFF.

This chain connects TRBV5-1 to TRBJ2-5; TRBD2 aligns across 13 bases. CDR1 and CDR2 (germline): SGHRS, YFSETQ. Trimming took 3 bases from V and 4 from J; bases not matched to a gene: 6. The CDR3 consists of 16 residues. The CDR3 sequence is CASSYGLAGVGETQYF. CDR3 in DNA: TGCGCCAGCAGCTACGGACTAGCGGGAGTAGGAGAGACCCAGTACTTC. The full variable domain, completed using reference TRBV5-1 and TRBJ2-5, is KAGVTQTPRYLIKTRGQQVTLSCSPISGHRSVSWYQQTPGQGLQFLFEYFSETQRNKGNFPGRFSGRQFSNSRSEMNVSTLELGDSALYLCASSYGLAGVGETQYFGPGTRLLVL.

This chain uses TRBV21-1 with TRBJ2-3; the table's D call TRBD2 went unverified against the DNA. TRBV21-1 is a pseudogene locus. There are 19 residues in the CDR3. CDR3 region: CASSPCLLGRSRPTDTQYF. Written as DNA, the CDR3 is TGTGCCAGCAGCCCCTGTTTGCTAGGGAGGTCCCGCCCCACAGATACGCAGTATTTT.

This chain joins TRBV7-6 and TRBJ2-2, with 10 bases that match TRBD2. Germline trimming cut 3 bases from V and 5 bases from J; bases unmatched to any gene: 9. This CDR3 is built from 17 residues. Germline V lookup: CDR1 SGHVS, CDR2 FNYEAQ. CDR3 sequence (DNA): TGTGCCAGCAGCTTGACAGGGCTAGCGGGAGTAACCGGGGAGCTGTTTTTT. Translation gives CASSLTGLAGVTGELFF.

The chain combines TRBV27 with TRBJ2-5, with TRBD2 identical over 7 bases. Germline CDR1 and CDR2: MNHEY and SMNVEV (reference sequence). The ends lost 4 bases at V and 5 bases at J; junction bases unmatched: 4. The CDR3 runs to 13 residues. The CDR3, as DNA: TGTGCCAGCAGTTCGCGGGAGTGGGAGACCCAGTACTTC. Translating it yields CASSSREWETQYF.

CDR3 loop: CASSVAFSGGLYNEQFF. In DNA, the CDR3 is TGTGCCAGCAGCGTAGCCTTCAGCGGAGGCCTTTACAATGAGCAGTTCTTC. The chain couples TRBV9 to TRBJ2-1; weak D call: TRBD2 (5 bases). The CDR3 spans 17 residues. Germline V gene lookup returns CDR1 SGDLS and CDR2 YYNGEE. Deletions cut 0 bases from V and 4 bases from J, with 17 bases between.

This clone was recorded only once. The J gene is TRBJ1-1, the V gene TRBV5-1; D remains ambiguous. The CDR3 has 15 amino acids. Germline V gene sequence: CDR1 SGHRS, CDR2 YFSETQ. Trimming left V 1 base short and J 2 bases short, with 12 bases between. Here the CDR3 reads CASSLQRGPNTEAFF. In DNA, the CDR3 is TGCGCCAGCAGCTTGCAGCGCGGGCCAAACACTGAAGCTTTCTTT. The entire variable domain, with the rest obtained from reference TRBV5-1 and TRBJ1-1, is as follows: KAGVTQTPRYLIKTRGQQVTLSCSPISGHRSVSWYQQTPGQGLQFLFEYFSETQRNKGNFPGRFSGRQFSNSRSEMNVSTLELGDSALYLCASSLQRGPNTEAFFGQGTRLTVV.

The chain joins TRBV11-3 to TRBJ2-7, with D unresolved. The CDR3 runs 13 residues. Trimming cost V 5 bases and J 7 bases, with 15 bases left between them. Germline-derived CDR1 and CDR2 are SGHNT and YENEEA. Here the CDR3 DNA reads TGTGCCAGCAGCGTCTCCCCTGGGTGGGAGCAGTACTTC. Translating it yields CASSVSPGWEQYF.

The rearrangement joins TRBV19 to TRBJ2-2, with D hard to call. The germline CDR1 and CDR2 sequences are LNHDA and SQIVND (reference sequence). CDR3 size: 16 residues. V was pared by 5 bases and J by 1 base, with 14 bases between. CDR3 DNA: TGTGCCAGTAGTCCCCTCGGCAAGAAGAACACCGGGGAGCTGTTTTTT. Translation gives CASSPLGKKNTGELFF.